The rows below give T cell receptor beta chains drawn from one sample of a study of cytomegalovirus exposure and HLA in healthy donors. The table came from immunoSEQ multiplex PCR; TCRdb's copy has only in-frame clones and leaves some out. The data show around 90,000 clones, around 84% seen once. Input material: PBMCs. These receptors were obtained from a human donor in good health. Each CDR3 is given with its conserved first and last residue.

V gene,J gene,CDR3 protein
TRBV2,TRBJ2-3,CASMGPGAGIDTQYF
TRBV19,TRBJ2-7,CASSPSDRGNYEQYF
TRBV18,.,CASSGQATPYEQYF
TRBV6-5,.,CASSWDRYEQYF
TRBV5-1,TRBJ2-3,CASSLGDPSSGDTQYF
TRBV6-4,TRBJ2-1,CASSPGFHNEQFF
TRBV5-1,TRBJ1-4,CASSFQGAEKLFF
TRBV27,TRBJ2-4,CASSGLTGLAKNIQYF
TRBV11-3,TRBJ2-1,CASSSRGSSYNEQFF
TRBV7-2,TRBJ2-7,CASSLVYRGRSEQYF
TRBV5-6,TRBJ2-3,CASSPDRAFTDTQYF
TRBV9,TRBJ1-5,CASSVGPTGADQPQHF